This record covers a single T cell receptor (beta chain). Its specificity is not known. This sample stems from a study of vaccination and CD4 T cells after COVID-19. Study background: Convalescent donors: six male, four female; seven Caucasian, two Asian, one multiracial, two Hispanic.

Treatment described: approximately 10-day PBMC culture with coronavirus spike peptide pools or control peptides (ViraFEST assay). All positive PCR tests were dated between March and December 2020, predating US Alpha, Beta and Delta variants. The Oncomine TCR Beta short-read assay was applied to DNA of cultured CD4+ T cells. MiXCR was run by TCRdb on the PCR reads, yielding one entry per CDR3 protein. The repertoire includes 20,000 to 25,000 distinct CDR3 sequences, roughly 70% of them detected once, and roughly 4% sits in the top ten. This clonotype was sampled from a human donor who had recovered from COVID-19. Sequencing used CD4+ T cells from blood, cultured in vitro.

CDR3 bases: TGTGCCAGCAGTGACTTGGGCGGCAATCAGCCCCAGCATTTT. Translated, it gives CASSDLGGNQPQHF. This chain connects TRBV6-1 to TRBJ1-5; D call uncertain. Per the germline V gene, CDR1 is MNHNS and CDR2 is SASEGT. The ends were cut back, 3 bases at V and 2 bases at J, with 8 bases in the middle. The CDR3 length is 14 residues.